Below, 19 T cell receptor beta chains from the same sample are listed, as sequenced in a study of blood T cell repertoires in COVID-19. The repertoire was sequenced with immunoSEQ multiplex PCR; TCRdb's copy has only in-frame clones and lacks some. The table shows a few hundred thousand clones, with 65% to 85% occurring only once. Source material: peripheral blood. The receptors were gathered from a woman between 50 and 59 years old with acute or convalescent COVID-19.

The CDR3 reads CASSGTGDEQYF. The CDR3 bases are TGTGCCAGCTCCGGGACAGGGGATGAGCAGTACTTC. The chain is built from TRBV18 and TRBJ2-7, with 10 bases identical to TRBD1. The germline V gene has CDR1 KGHSH and CDR2 LQKENI. The CDR3 length is 12 residues. The V segment lost 6 bases and the J segment 7 bases; nucleotides outside the gene matches: 3.

The V and J genes are TRBV4-2 and TRBJ1-1, with D maybe TRBD1 (5 bases). Per the germline V gene, CDR1 is LGHNA and CDR2 is YNFKEQ. V was clipped by 4 bases and J by 5 bases, with 17 bases between them. This CDR3 comprises 15 residues. The DNA of the CDR3 is TGTGCCAGCAGCCGGGGTGACAGTAAAGGGACTGAAGCTTTCTTT. It translates to CASSRGDSKGTEAFF.

Of note for this clone: Other nucleotide sequences in the sample specify the same CDR3. This chain joins TRBV6-5 and TRBJ1-5; 9 positions match TRBD1. CDR1 MNHEY and CDR2 SVGAGI come from the germline V gene. V lost 2 bases and J lost 4; bases outside the gene matches: 3. This CDR3 has 15 amino acids. DNA of the CDR3: TGTGCCAGCAGTTACGGAGGACAGGGGAATCAGCCCCAGCATTTT. Its protein is CASSYGGQGNQPQHF.

This CDR3 is CASSLRTEADTQYF. CDR3 nucleotides: TGTGCCAGCAGCCTACGGACAGAAGCAGATACGCAGTATTTT. This sequence joins TRBV3-1 (or the pseudogene TRBV3-2) and TRBJ2-3, with D maybe TRBD1 (6 bases). CDR3 length equals 14 residues. Trimming pared 4 bases from V and 4 bases from J, leaving 12 bases between. Germline V gene sequence: CDR1 LGHDT, CDR2 YNNKEL (reference sequence).

V and J are TRBV27 and TRBJ1-5, with D tentatively TRBD1 (6 bases). The CDR3 is 14 residues long. CDR1 MNHEY and CDR2 SMNVEV come from the germline V gene (reference sequence). V lost 10 bases and J lost 0, with 13 bases in between. In nucleotides, the CDR3 is TGTGCCACCCAACAGGGTAATAGCAATCAGCCCCAGCATTTT. Protein sequence: CATQQGNSNQPQHF.

The J gene is TRBJ1-1, the V gene TRBV7-2; perhaps TRBD1 as D (5 bases). Germline assignment: CDR1 SGHTA and CDR2 FQGNSA. Trimming cost V 2 bases and J 1 base, with 5 bases left between them. The CDR3 is made up of 13 amino acids. CDR3 in DNA: TGTGCCAGCAGCTTACAGGGGAACACTGAAGCTTTCTTT. Translation gives CASSLQGNTEAFF.

The count of this clone is one. The chain recombines TRBV30 with TRBJ2-3; 7 bases match TRBD2. Germline assignment: CDR1 GTSNPN and CDR2 SVGIG (reference sequence). Unmatched junction bases numbered 10, after V lost 0 bases and J lost 4 bases. The CDR3 spans 16 residues. The CDR3 bases are TGTGCCTGGAGTGTACTTCTGGGTCTAGCGGCAGATACGCAGTATTTT. Translation: CAWSVLLGLAADTQYF.

The chain recombines TRBV5-1 with TRBJ1-1; possible D gene TRBD1, 5 bases. Trimming took off 1 base at V and 7 bases at J, with 11 bases between the two ends. This CDR3 comprises 13 residues. Germline V gives CDR1 SGHRS, CDR2 YFSETQ. The CDR3 is CASSLMGQGEAFF. The CDR3 coding sequence is TGCGCCAGCAGCTTGATGGGGCAAGGTGAAGCTTTCTTT.

The rearrangement uses TRBV5-1 and TRBJ2-1, with 7 nucleotides matching TRBD1. Germline lookup yields CDR1 SGHRS and CDR2 YFSETQ. V lost 3 bases, J lost 4 bases, and 1 base stayed unmatched. This CDR3 has 13 residues. The CDR3 DNA is TGCGCCAGCAGCTGGGACAGTTACAATGAGCAGTTCTTC. Protein sequence: CASSWDSYNEQFF. The full variable domain, in which reference TRBV5-1 and TRBJ2-1 provide the parts outside the CDR3, is KAGVTQTPRYLIKTRGQQVTLSCSPISGHRSVSWYQQTPGQGLQFLFEYFSETQRNKGNFPGRFSGRQFSNSRSEMNVSTLELGDSALYLCASSWDSYNEQFFGPGTRLTVL.

The rearrangement uses TRBV28 and TRBJ1-1; 8 bases are shared with TRBD1. Unmatched junction bases numbered 14, after V lost 10 bases and J lost 4 bases. Germline values: CDR1 MDHEN, CDR2 SYDVKM. This CDR3 spans 15 amino acids. The CDR3 here is CATTPQGALSTEAFF. DNA for the CDR3: TGTGCCACCACACCTCAGGGGGCCCTATCCACTGAAGCTTTCTTT.

The chain links TRBV2 to TRBJ1-2; TRBD1 matches at 7 bases. With 6 bases clipped from V and 2 bases from J, the junction kept 6 bases outside the gene matches. Germline CDR1 SNHLY, CDR2 FYNNEI. The length of the CDR3 is 14 residues. CDR3 DNA sequence: TGTGCCAGCAGCTCCGAGACAGGGAACTATGGCTACACCTTC. Protein sequence: CASSSETGNYGYTF.

The genes are TRBV7-9 and TRBJ1-5; 8 bases are shared with TRBD1. Germline loops: CDR1 SEHNR, CDR2 FQNEAQ (reference sequence). The CDR3 has 15 amino acids. V was clipped by 5 bases and J by 9 bases; unmatched bases: 12. This CDR3 is CASSPGGQVARPQHF. In DNA form, the CDR3 reads TGTGCCAGCAGCCCCGGGGGACAGGTTGCAAGGCCCCAGCATTTT.

This sequence joins TRBV30 and TRBJ1-2, with a tentative D call TRBD1 (6 bases). The CDR3 sequence is 12 residues long. Trimming removed 3 bases from V and 8 bases from J, with 13 bases in between. Germline CDR1 reads GTSNPN; CDR2 reads SVGIG (reference sequence). CDR3 region: CAWSNNRVGYTF. In DNA, the CDR3 is TGTGCCTGGAGCAATAACAGGGTCGGCTACACCTTC.

The chain uses TRBV4-2 and TRBJ1-5, with a possible D match to TRBD1 (5 bases). This CDR3 is 15 amino acids long. The V end lost 0 bases, the J end lost 10 bases, and 16 bases lay between the germline ends. Germline V gene sequence: CDR1 LGHNA, CDR2 YNFKEQ. CDR3: CASSQDGWRGGPQHF. CDR3 coding DNA: TGTGCCAGCAGCCAAGATGGGTGGAGGGGAGGCCCCCAGCATTTT.

V gene TRBV5-4 combines with J gene TRBJ2-7, with D tentatively TRBD2 (5 bases). The germline V and J ends were trimmed by 1 base and 1 base, with 15 bases remaining between them. The germline CDR1 and CDR2 sequences are SGHNT and YYREEE (reference sequence). The CDR3 totals 16 residues. The CDR3 region has the DNA TGTGCCAGCAGCTTGTCGGCTAGCTCCCTTTCCTACGAGCAGTACTTC. It specifies CASSLSASSLSYEQYF.

The rearrangement joins TRBV7-2 to TRBJ2-7; 10 bases line up with TRBD2. The V gene end was trimmed by 5 bases and the J gene end by 1 base; junction bases not matched to a gene: 5. The CDR3 sequence is 15 residues long. Germline assignment: CDR1 SGHTA and CDR2 FQGNSA. In DNA, the CDR3 is TGTGCCAGCAGCATCCTAGCGGGAGAATCCTACGAGCAGTACTTC. Protein: CASSILAGESYEQYF.

This chain connects TRBV12-3 or TRBV12-4 to TRBJ1-2, with D perhaps TRBD1 (6 bases). Trimming left V 2 bases short and J 4 bases short, with 8 bases between. The CDR3 has 13 amino acids. CDR3 region: CASSLQGTYGYTF. Written as DNA, the CDR3 is TGTGCCAGCAGTTTACAGGGGACCTATGGCTACACCTTC.

This clone was recorded a few times. V gene TRBV4-2 combines with J gene TRBJ2-1; D may be TRBD2 (5 bases). This CDR3 is built from 16 residues. The V gene's germline CDR1 is LGHNA and CDR2 YNFKEQ. The V gene lost 0 bases and the J gene lost 4 bases, with 13 bases spanning the gap. CDR3 protein: CASSQDRSLDYNEQFF. CDR3 in DNA: TGTGCCAGCAGCCAAGATAGGTCACTAGATTACAATGAGCAGTTCTTC.

The chain joins TRBV27 to TRBJ1-2, with D tentatively TRBD1 (5 bases). Germline CDR1 reads MNHEY; CDR2 reads SMNVEV (reference sequence). This CDR3 spans 15 amino acids. V gave up 9 bases and J gave up 4 bases, with 21 bases separating them. The CDR3 sequence: CASSPAGRDLYGYTF. As DNA, the CDR3 is TGTGCCAGTTCTCCAGCGGGAAGGGACCTCTATGGCTACACCTTC.